These T cell receptor beta chains were read from a single sample in a study of cytomegalovirus exposure and HLA in healthy donors. Sequenced by immunoSEQ multiplex PCR; TCRdb stores in-frame clones only, minus some. The table lists over 150,000 clones, around three quarters of them singletons. Sequenced: PBMCs. The receptors shown here come from a woman between 50 and 59 years old in good health and CMV-seropositive. Each CDR3 is given with its conserved first and last residue. D genes are given only for firm matches. A clone size is listed for some rows: how often the clone was seen (once, few, many), or a class if it is expanded.

d_call: TRBD2
v_call: TRBV7-2
j_call: TRBJ2-1
clone_size: .
cdr3_nt: TGTGCCAGCAGCTTAGCGTCTAGCGGGGACAATGAGCAGTTCTTC
cdr3_aa: CASSLASSGDNEQFF

d_call: .
v_call: TRBV5-1
j_call: TRBJ2-5
clone_size: .
cdr3_nt: TGCGCCAGCAGCTTGGTGGCAGGGCGGGAGACCCAGTACTTC
cdr3_aa: CASSLVAGRETQYF

d_call: .
v_call: TRBV21-1
j_call: TRBJ2-1
clone_size: .
cdr3_nt: .
cdr3_aa: CASSKVGAGTYNEQFF

d_call: TRBD1
v_call: TRBV6-6
j_call: TRBJ1-2
clone_size: .
cdr3_nt: TGTGCCAGCTCAGGGGGTTATGGCTACACCTTC
cdr3_aa: CASSGGYGYTF

d_call: TRBD2
v_call: TRBV9
j_call: TRBJ2-1
clone_size: .
cdr3_nt: TGTGCCAGCAGCGTAGTTGGTGGGGGGGCCTACAATGAGCAGTTCTTC
cdr3_aa: CASSVVGGGAYNEQFF

d_call: .
v_call: TRBV19
j_call: TRBJ1-1
clone_size: .
cdr3_nt: TGTGCCAGTAGTATAAAGGCAGTACTCCCGGGCACTGAAGCTTTCTTT
cdr3_aa: CASSIKAVLPGTEAFF

d_call: .
v_call: TRBV27
j_call: TRBJ2-3
clone_size: .
cdr3_nt: TGTGCCAGCAGTTTAAGTCCCACAGGGAGAGTCACAGATACGCAGTATTTT
cdr3_aa: CASSLSPTGRVTDTQYF

d_call: TRBD1
v_call: TRBV7-8
j_call: TRBJ1-2
clone_size: .
cdr3_nt: TGTGCCAGCAGCTTAGAAGGGGCAGGGGGCTTCTATGGCTACACCTTC
cdr3_aa: CASSLEGAGGFYGYTF

d_call: TRBD1
v_call: TRBV18
j_call: TRBJ2-3
clone_size: .
cdr3_nt: TGTGCCAGCTCACCACGGAAGGGACAGGTTATTGGTACGCAGTATTTT
cdr3_aa: CASSPRKGQVIGTQYF

d_call: .
v_call: TRBV28
j_call: TRBJ2-7
clone_size: once
cdr3_nt: TGTGCCAGCATCCTGGGGGGGCCGCCCTACGAGCAGTACTTC
cdr3_aa: CASILGGPPYEQYF